Listed here is a single TCR beta chain. Authors' analysis steps: It was from reference gene primer amplification that nucleated cell counts were estimated. Only in-frame clones appear in the TCRdb table, and some are missing; sequencing was by immunoSEQ multiplex PCR. V, J and clone size are those of that table, while D and trimming were read from the DNA. The sample lists some 200,000 clones; 80% to 90% were seen once. The recovered donors of Cohort 3 showed two negative PCRs, clearance, or symptom resolution. The data were taken from a study of blood T cell repertoires in COVID-19. The specimen sequenced was PBMCs or T cells enriched from blood (not recorded which). The receptor's source is a man aged 40-55 years who had recovered from COVID-19.

CDR3 loop: CASSTQGGGTGELFF. The CDR3 region has the DNA TGTGCCAGCAGCACACAGGGTGGCGGCACCGGGGAGCTGTTTTTT. The rearrangement uses TRBV7-3 and TRBJ2-2, with D perhaps TRBD1 (6 bases). The length of the CDR3 is 15 residues. Germline V CDR1 and CDR2: SGHTA, FQGTGA. Trimming left V 5 bases short and J 4 bases short, with 14 bases between.